This TCR beta chain emerged from a study of response to subunit inactivated influenza vaccine. The study's findings and limits: With each seasonal influenza vaccination, the authors suggested, few new T cells are recruited.

The CDR3 has 12 residues. CDR1 SGHVS and CDR2 FNYEAQ come from the germline V gene. J was trimmed by 7 bases and V by 4 bases; bases with no gene match: 3. This clonotype was counted a few times. The antigen is unknown. TCRdb re-called the RT-PCR reads through MiXCR, storing one row per CDR3 protein. Here the sample spans almost 600,000 distinct CDR3 sequences, around 15% being singletons. Sequences were derived from PBMCs from blood, sampled 11 to 12 days after vaccination. V and J are TRBV7-6 and TRBJ1-2; 7 positions match TRBD1. The origin of this receptor is a man aged 50 to 59 who received an inactivated influenza vaccine. In DNA, the CDR3 is TGTGCCAGCAGCTCCCGGGACAGTGGCTACACCTTC. It is translated as CASSSRDSGYTF.